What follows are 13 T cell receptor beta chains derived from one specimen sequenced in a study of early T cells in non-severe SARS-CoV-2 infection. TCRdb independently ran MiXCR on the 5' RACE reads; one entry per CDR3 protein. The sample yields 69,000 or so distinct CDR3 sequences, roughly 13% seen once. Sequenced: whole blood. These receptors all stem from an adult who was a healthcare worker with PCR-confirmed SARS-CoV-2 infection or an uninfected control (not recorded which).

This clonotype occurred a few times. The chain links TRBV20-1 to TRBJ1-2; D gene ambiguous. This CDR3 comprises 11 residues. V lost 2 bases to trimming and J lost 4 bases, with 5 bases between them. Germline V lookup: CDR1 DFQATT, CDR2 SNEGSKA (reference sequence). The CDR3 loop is CSARSTYGYTF. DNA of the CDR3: TGCAGTGCTAGATCGACCTATGGCTACACCTTC.

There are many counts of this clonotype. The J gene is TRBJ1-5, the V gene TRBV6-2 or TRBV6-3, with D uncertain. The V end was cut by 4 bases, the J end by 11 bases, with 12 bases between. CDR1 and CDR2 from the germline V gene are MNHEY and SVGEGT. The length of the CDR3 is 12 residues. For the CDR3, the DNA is TGTGCCAGCAGTTTTCCTGTTGGGTCCCAGCATTTT. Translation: CASSFPVGSQHF.

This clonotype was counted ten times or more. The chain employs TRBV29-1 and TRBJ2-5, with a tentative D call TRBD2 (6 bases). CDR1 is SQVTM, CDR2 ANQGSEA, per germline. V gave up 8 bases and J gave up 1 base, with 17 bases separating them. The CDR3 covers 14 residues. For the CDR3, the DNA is TGCAGCCACGGGAGCGCAGGAAGCCAAGAGACCCAGTACTTC. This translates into CSHGSAGSQETQYF.

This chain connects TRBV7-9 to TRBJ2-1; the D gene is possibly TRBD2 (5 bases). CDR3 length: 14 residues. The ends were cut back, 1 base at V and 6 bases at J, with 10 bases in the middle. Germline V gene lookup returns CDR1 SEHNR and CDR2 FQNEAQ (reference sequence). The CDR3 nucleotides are TGTGCCAGCAGCTTAGTATGGGCGGGCAATGAGCAGTTCTTC. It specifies CASSLVWAGNEQFF.

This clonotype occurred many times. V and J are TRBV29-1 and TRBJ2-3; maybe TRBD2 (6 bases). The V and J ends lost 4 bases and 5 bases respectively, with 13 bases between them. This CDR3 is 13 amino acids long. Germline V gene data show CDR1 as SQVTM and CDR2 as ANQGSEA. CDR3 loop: CSVGRERKDTQYF. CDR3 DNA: TGCAGCGTTGGACGGGAGAGGAAAGATACGCAGTATTTT.

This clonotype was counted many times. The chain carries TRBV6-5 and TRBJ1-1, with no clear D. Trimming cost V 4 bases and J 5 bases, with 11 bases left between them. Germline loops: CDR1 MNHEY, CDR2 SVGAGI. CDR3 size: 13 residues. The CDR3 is CASSLPLGTEAFF. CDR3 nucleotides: TGTGCCAGCAGTTTACCTCTGGGAACTGAAGCTTTCTTT.

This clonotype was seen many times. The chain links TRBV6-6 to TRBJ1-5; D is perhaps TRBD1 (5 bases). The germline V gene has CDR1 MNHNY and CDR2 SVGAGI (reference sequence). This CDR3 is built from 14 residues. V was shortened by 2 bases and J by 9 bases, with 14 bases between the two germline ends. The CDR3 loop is CASSYGTGGRPQHF. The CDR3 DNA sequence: TGTGCCAGCAGTTACGGGACGGGAGGCCGGCCCCAGCATTTT.

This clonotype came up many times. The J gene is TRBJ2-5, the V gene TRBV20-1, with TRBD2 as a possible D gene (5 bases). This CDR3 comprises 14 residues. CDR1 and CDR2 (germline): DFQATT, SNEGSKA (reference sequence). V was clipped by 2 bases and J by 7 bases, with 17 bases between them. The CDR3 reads CSARKAELPATQYF. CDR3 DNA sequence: TGCAGTGCTAGAAAAGCGGAACTCCCAGCGACCCAGTACTTC.

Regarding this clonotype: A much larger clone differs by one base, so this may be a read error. The CDR3 region is CSARDRRANNDQFF. CDR3 coding DNA: TGCAGTGCTAGAGACCGTAGGGCCAACAATGACCAGTTCTTC. The chain combines TRBV20-1 with TRBJ2-1; D ambiguous. CDR1 and CDR2 from the germline V gene are DFQATT and SNEGSKA (reference sequence). CDR3 length: 14 amino acids.

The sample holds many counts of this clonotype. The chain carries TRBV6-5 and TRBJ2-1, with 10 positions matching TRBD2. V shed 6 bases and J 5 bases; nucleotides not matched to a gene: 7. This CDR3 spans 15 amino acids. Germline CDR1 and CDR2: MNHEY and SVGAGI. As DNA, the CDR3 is TGTGCCAGCAGCCCCGGAGCGGGAGGGCACAATGAGCAGTTCTTC. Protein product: CASSPGAGGHNEQFF.

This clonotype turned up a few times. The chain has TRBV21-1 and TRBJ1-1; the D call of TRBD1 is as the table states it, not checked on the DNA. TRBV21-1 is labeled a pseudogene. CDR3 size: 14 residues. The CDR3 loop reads CASSWRTGFLEAFF. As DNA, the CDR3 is TGTGCCAGCAGCTGGAGGACAGGTTTCCTAGAAGCTTTCTTT.

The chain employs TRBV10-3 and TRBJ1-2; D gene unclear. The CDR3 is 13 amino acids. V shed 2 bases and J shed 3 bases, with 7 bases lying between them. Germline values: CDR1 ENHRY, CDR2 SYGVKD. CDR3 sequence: CAISEDGDYGYTF. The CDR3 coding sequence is TGTGCCATCAGTGAGGACGGAGACTATGGCTACACCTTC.

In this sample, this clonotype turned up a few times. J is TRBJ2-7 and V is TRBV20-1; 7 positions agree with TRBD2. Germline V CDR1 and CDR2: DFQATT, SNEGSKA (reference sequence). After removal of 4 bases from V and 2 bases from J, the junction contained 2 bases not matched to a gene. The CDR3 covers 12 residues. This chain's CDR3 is CSAKAGTYEQYF. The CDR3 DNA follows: TGCAGTGCTAAAGCGGGGACCTACGAGCAGTACTTC.